This TCR beta chain originates from a study of cytomegalovirus exposure and HLA in healthy donors (dated by TCRdb to about 2017). With respect to the entire study: According to a later analysis, one platform produced both the 120 validation repertoires and the 666 repertoires of the first cohort. The study was designed to test whether signatures of past pathogen exposure could be identified by cataloging public T cell receptors. To predict cytomegalovirus infection status, the study brought together high-throughput TCR immunosequencing, statistical association of individual TCRs with disease status, and machine learning. A separate validation cohort of roughly 130 different subjects was used in addition to the 666-subject first cohort. Results the study describes overall, beyond this receptor: The study listed 150 to 200 TCR beta chains as associated with cytomegalovirus. The authors suggested that the approach could potentially be generalized to other disease states and immunological phenotypes. Cytomegalovirus status was reported to be diagnosed by the classifier with high specificity and sensitivity in both the original and validation cohorts. Three of the identified cytomegalovirus-associated TCR beta chains were confirmed in vitro to be specific for cytomegalovirus antigens. Across donors, most TCR sequences were observed very rarely, whereas some public TCRs were present in many individuals. Of the cluster scores, roughly 95% were above 0 in a later analysis, which found that TCRs clustered in the first cohort also tended to co-occur in the 95 to 150 validation repertoires. The validation cohort had no HLA typing available for a later analysis, so co-occurrence within that cohort was assessed over all 120 or so repertoires.

Library preparation was by the immunoSEQ multiplex PCR assay. Per the authors' processing: To diagnose cytomegalovirus status from the catalog of TCR beta chain sequences, a statistical classification framework was built. The source is immuneACCESS, and TCRdb retained only in-frame sequences with V and J called. Part of the clones is not carried over; for the studies checked, unresolved V genes explain less than half of this, and the remainder is unexplained. That table gives V, J and clone size, and the DNA gave D and trimming. The sample table lists 300,000 to 400,000 clones, roughly 88% of them with a count of one. The ten largest make up over 0.75% of the sample. The donors belonged to the validation cohort of around 130 subjects, which was separate from the approximately 680-subject first cohort. From the cysteine up to the phenylalanine, the CDR3 has a length of 13 residues. The CDR3 DNA has 39 bases and is translated from base 1. CDR1 and CDR2 are read off the germline V gene (reference sequence) as LNHDA and SQIVND. The junction shows trimming of 3 bases on V and 0 bases on J, plus 5 bases between the germline ends.

This clone was detected only a few times. The clone's antigen remains unknown. The record has no base qualities; no much larger clone is one base away. The chain uses TRBV19 and TRBJ1-1; no D gene can be assigned with confidence. The specimen was PBMCs. This clonotype was sampled from a woman in her late teens or twenties in good health and CMV-seronegative. The DNA is as follows: TGTGCCAGTAGTATGTCCATGAACACTGAAGCTTTCTTT. This codes for CASSMSMNTEAFF.